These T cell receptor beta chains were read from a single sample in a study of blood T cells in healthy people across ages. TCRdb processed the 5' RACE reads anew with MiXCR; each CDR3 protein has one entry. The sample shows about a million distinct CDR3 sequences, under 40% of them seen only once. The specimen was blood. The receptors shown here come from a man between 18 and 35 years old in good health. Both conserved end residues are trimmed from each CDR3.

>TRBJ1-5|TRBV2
ASTRDRGNNQPQH
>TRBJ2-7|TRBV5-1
ASSASPDYKQY
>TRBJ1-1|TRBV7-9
ASSTGTGGESTEAF
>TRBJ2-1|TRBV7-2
ASRRYGSEEQF
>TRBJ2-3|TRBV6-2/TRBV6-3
ASSGLAGVVDTQY
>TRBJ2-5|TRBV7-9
ASSLGILGPGETQY
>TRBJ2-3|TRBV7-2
ASSFQQGGTDTQY
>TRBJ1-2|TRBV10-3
AISESNTYGYT
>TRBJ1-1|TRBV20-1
SAGGLGGLTTEAF
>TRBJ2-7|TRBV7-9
ASSPRAGDYEQY
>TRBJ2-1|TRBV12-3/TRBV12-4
ASSFFAGAHLTNSYNEQF
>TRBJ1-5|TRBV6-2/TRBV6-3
ASSPTSGMGQPQH
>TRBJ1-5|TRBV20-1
SASPRTGLLNQPQH
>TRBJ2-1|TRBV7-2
ASSTGGDTYNEQF
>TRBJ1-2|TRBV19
ASKVVRVDGYT
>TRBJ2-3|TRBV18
ASSPPANWDTQY
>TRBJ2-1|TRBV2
ASKPDRTYNEQF
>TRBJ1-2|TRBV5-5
ASSLEGQNNYGYT
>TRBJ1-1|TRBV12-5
ASGSDRGITEAF